This section outlines one TCR beta chain sequence together with its context. Trimming left V 4 bases short and J 4 bases short, with 12 bases between. CDR3 length: 14 amino acids. The V gene's germline CDR1 is SGHRS and CDR2 YFSETQ. The repertoire was sequenced with immunoSEQ multiplex PCR; TCRdb's copy has only in-frame clones and lacks some. The sample records some 1 million clones, around 74% being singletons. This specimen belongs to a study of shared clonotypes between healthy human individuals. The V gene is TRBV5-1, the J gene TRBJ2-1; no definite D call. The clonotype comes from a man younger than 30 in good health. What was sequenced was memory CD4+ T cells sorted from blood. This sample's subset: CD45RA-negative fraction. The CDR3 DNA follows: TGCGCCAGCAGCCCGATGTGGGCTTACAATGAGCAGTTCTTC. It specifies CASSPMWAYNEQFF.